The 26 T cell receptor beta chains reported below all come from one sample, sequenced in a study of Graves' ophthalmopathy and Graves' hyperthyroidism. RNA transcripts yielded amplified TCR beta CDR3 regions. HTBI primers were used in a first-round RT-PCR, which preceded a second-round multiplex PCR. MiXCR, run by TCRdb on the multiplex PCR reads, gives a single entry per CDR3 protein. The table has hundreds of thousands of distinct CDR3 sequences, around 45% seen once; the top ten hold about half. Sequencing input: peripheral blood. These receptors all come from an adult man with Graves' ophthalmopathy.

This clonotype has just a few counts. This chain connects TRBV6-5 to TRBJ1-5; D is perhaps TRBD1 (6 bases). The CDR3 consists of 12 residues. Trimming stripped 8 bases from V and 6 bases from J, with 11 bases between. Germline values: CDR1 MNHEY, CDR2 SVGAGI. The CDR3 nucleotides are TGTGCCAGCGGACTACAGGGTCAGCCCCAGCATTTT. Residues: CASGLQGQPQHF.

V usage is TRBV7-8 and J usage is TRBJ2-2; D call uncertain. CDR1 and CDR2 (germline): SGHVS, FQNEAQ. This CDR3 is built from 16 residues. The V gene lost 6 bases and the J gene lost 3 bases, with 17 bases spanning the gap. The chain's CDR3 is CASRGIRLEDTGELFF. The CDR3 DNA is TGTGCCAGCAGAGGGATTCGTCTAGAGGACACCGGGGAGCTGTTTTTT.

This clonotype was recorded a few times. The chain joins TRBV29-1 to TRBJ2-7; 11 bases match TRBD1. V shed 6 bases and J 5 bases; nucleotides not matched to a gene: 9. CDR3 length: 14 residues. The V gene's germline CDR1 is SQVTM and CDR2 ANQGSEA. CDR3 in amino acids: CSVGKGTGGNEQYF. CDR3 coding DNA: TGCAGCGTAGGAAAGGGGACAGGGGGGAACGAGCAGTACTTC.

This clonotype was seen a single time. V gene TRBV12-3 or TRBV12-4 combines with J gene TRBJ2-5, with 10 bases fitting TRBD1. V lost 5 bases and J lost 9; bases outside the gene matches: 9. The CDR3 consists of 14 residues. The CDR3 DNA follows: TGTGCCAGCAGTGCGGGACAGGGGTCGCAGCCCCAGTACTTC. This translates into CASSAGQGSQPQYF.

This clonotype was counted a few times. The rearrangement links TRBV7-9 to TRBJ2-7; a possible D gene is TRBD1 (6 bases). The germline CDR1 and CDR2 sequences are SEHNR and FQNEAQ (reference sequence). The CDR3 spans 14 residues. The V and J ends lost 5 bases and 0 bases respectively, with 11 bases between them. The CDR3 region is CASSPGQSSYEQYF. Written as DNA, the CDR3 is TGTGCCAGCAGCCCAGGACAGTCCTCCTACGAGCAGTACTTC.

This clonotype was seen a handful of times. The chain is built from TRBV7-2 and TRBJ1-4; TRBD1 aligns across 8 bases. Per germline, CDR1 SGHTA and CDR2 FQGNSA. Trimming removed 4 bases from V and 8 bases from J; junction bases left unmatched: 6. The CDR3 consists of 14 residues. CDR3 nucleotide sequence: TGTGCCAGCAGCTCGATGGACAGGGCGGAAAAACTGTTTTTT. Translated: CASSSMDRAEKLFF.

The J gene is TRBJ1-1, the V gene TRBV9; D gene unclear. V lost 0 bases and J lost 4, with 10 bases in between. The CDR3 runs 14 residues. CDR1 and CDR2 (germline): SGDLS, YYNGEE. DNA for the CDR3: TGTGCCAGCAGCGTAGCTCAGGAGAGCACTGAAGCTTTCTTT. Its translation: CASSVAQESTEAFF.

V gene TRBV7-8 combines with J gene TRBJ1-6; the D is unclear. There are 13 residues in the CDR3. V dropped 5 bases and J dropped 15 bases, with 17 bases sitting between them. Germline V gene sequence: CDR1 SGHVS, CDR2 FQNEAQ. The CDR3 nucleotides read TGTGCCAGCAGCGTAGAGAGAAACTCAGACCTCCACTTT. This codes for CASSVERNSDLHF.

Worth noting for this clonotype: This may arise from a read error, as a much more abundant clone is one base away. The chain has TRBV10-3 and TRBJ2-7; no firm D call. Per germline, CDR1 ENHRY and CDR2 SYGVKD. This CDR3 is 14 amino acids long. V dropped 0 bases and J dropped 6 bases, with 12 bases sitting between them. CDR3 in amino acids: CAISESSNLCEQYF. DNA for the CDR3: TGTGCCATCAGTGAGTCATCCAACCTCTGCGAGCAGTACTTC.

This chain uses TRBV20-1 with TRBJ2-7; 8 bases line up with TRBD1. V lost 0 bases, J lost 2 bases, and 3 bases stayed unmatched. This CDR3 contains 14 residues. CDR1 and CDR2 (germline): DFQATT, SNEGSKA (reference sequence). As DNA, the CDR3 is TGCAGTGCTAGAGATAAGGACAGGGCCTACGAGCAGTACTTC. Protein product: CSARDKDRAYEQYF.

This clonotype was counted many times. The V call is TRBV7-2, the J call TRBJ2-7; possibly TRBD1 for D (6 bases). Germline CDR1 and CDR2: SGHTA and FQGNSA. The CDR3 covers 13 residues. V was trimmed by 3 bases and J by 6 bases, leaving 12 bases between them. The CDR3 protein is CASSFGQFGEQYF. CDR3 coding DNA: TGTGCCAGCAGCTTTGGACAGTTTGGCGAGCAGTACTTC.

This chain uses TRBV29-1 with TRBJ2-7, with TRBD1 as a possible D gene (5 bases). The J call may be faulty, since TRBJ2-5 better matches the DNA end. Germline lookup yields CDR1 SQVTM and CDR2 ANQGSEA. This CDR3 has 15 amino acids. This CDR3 reads CSVVSQGAYGETQYF. The CDR3 DNA reads TGCAGCGTTGTTTCTCAGGGTGCCTATGGAGAGACCCAGTACTTC.

The chain joins TRBV3-1 to TRBJ1-3, with D hard to call. CDR1 is LGHDT, CDR2 YNNKEL, per germline (reference sequence). The CDR3 spans 14 residues. Trimming removed 4 bases at V and 0 bases at J, with 7 bases between. Written as DNA, the CDR3 is TGTGCCAGCAGCCCCGGGGACTCTGGAAACACCATATATTTT. This encodes CASSPGDSGNTIYF.

A remark on this clonotype: The junction shows a germline mismatch at one end, possibly a read error. The chain carries TRBV10-2 and TRBJ2-7, with 9 bases aligning to TRBD1. Germline CDR1 WSHSY, CDR2 SAAADI. CDR3 size: 14 residues. The CDR3 protein is CATSEQGAAYEQYF. CDR3 DNA sequence: TGTGCCACCAGCGAACAGGGGGCTGCCTACGAGCAGTACTTC.

This clonotype was observed once. At one end, the junction sequence differs from germline, possibly due to a read error. This chain links TRBV10-3 with TRBJ1-4; D remains unclear. CDR1 and CDR2 (germline): ENHRY, SYGVKD. This CDR3 region has 15 residues. The CDR3 region has the DNA TGTGCCAGCAGTTCCACCGGGCCGTCGGGGGAAAAACTGTTTTTT. Amino acids: CASSSTGPSGEKLFF.

This clonotype was counted between two and nine times. The chain couples TRBV9 to TRBJ1-1; D gene ambiguous. CDR1 is SGDLS and CDR2 is YYNGEE in the germline V gene. The CDR3 spans 15 residues. Trimming cost V 1 base and J 2 bases, with 12 bases left between them. The CDR3 spells CASSVPTEANTEAFF. The DNA for the CDR3 is TGTGCCAGCAGCGTACCCACGGAGGCTAACACTGAAGCTTTCTTT.

This clonotype was observed a handful of times. The J gene is TRBJ1-1, the V gene TRBV20-1, with TRBD1 identical over 8 bases. Looked up from germline, CDR1 is DFQATT and CDR2 is SNEGSKA (reference sequence). V gave up 3 bases and J gave up 4 bases; unmatched junction bases: 10. The CDR3 has 15 amino acids. The CDR3 sequence is CSARGQGALTTEAFF. CDR3 DNA: TGCAGTGCTAGGGGGCAGGGGGCTCTGACCACTGAAGCTTTCTTT.

The rearrangement links TRBV20-1 to TRBJ2-7; the match to TRBD2 covers 16 bases. In germline, CDR1 is DFQATT, CDR2 SNEGSKA (reference sequence). V shed 4 bases and J 7 bases; nucleotides not matched to a gene: 4. This CDR3 spans 14 amino acids. The CDR3 reads CSAIGTSGRGEQYF. In DNA form, the CDR3 reads TGCAGTGCTATCGGGACTAGCGGGAGGGGAGAGCAGTACTTC.

There are a few counts of this clonotype. This rearrangement joins TRBV5-1 to TRBJ2-2; D gene ambiguous. Germline assignment: CDR1 SGHRS and CDR2 YFSETQ. The CDR3 spans 15 residues. V gave up 0 bases and J gave up 4 bases, with 10 bases separating them. The DNA for the CDR3 is TGCGCCAGCAGCTTGGGGCAGCCATCCACCGGGGAGCTGTTTTTT. It codes for CASSLGQPSTGELFF.

This clonotype has a handful of counts. The J gene is TRBJ2-7, the V gene TRBV5-1; perhaps TRBD2 as D (6 bases). The CDR3 totals 16 residues. V shed 0 bases and J shed 0 bases, with 13 bases lying between them. CDR1 and CDR2 from the germline V gene are SGHRS and YFSETQ. The chain's CDR3 is CASSLAGGDFSYEQYF. For the CDR3, the DNA is TGCGCCAGCAGCTTGGCCGGAGGGGACTTCTCCTACGAGCAGTACTTC.

The chain has TRBV2 and TRBJ2-5, with 10 bases identical to TRBD2. With V trimmed by 3 bases and J by 0 bases, 1 base remained unmatched. The CDR3 is made up of 15 amino acids. From germline, CDR1 is SNHLY and CDR2 FYNNEI. CDR3 in amino acids: CASSEGLANQETQYF. CDR3 DNA: TGTGCCAGCAGTGAGGGACTAGCGAACCAAGAGACCCAGTACTTC.

The CDR3 here is CASSDGPPGANYGYTF. The CDR3 bases are TGTGCCAGCAGTGACGGCCCTCCGGGGGCAAACTATGGCTACACCTTC. The rearrangement uses TRBV6-4 and TRBJ1-2, with a possible D match to TRBD1 (6 bases). Deletions cut 2 bases from V and 2 bases from J, with 15 bases between. The CDR3 totals 16 residues. CDR1 MRHNA and CDR2 SNTAGT come from the germline V gene.

This clonotype was observed a few times. This sequence joins TRBV12-3 or TRBV12-4 and TRBJ1-1, with D unclear. CDR3 size: 16 residues. V lost 5 bases, J lost 0 bases, and 16 bases lay in between. The CDR3 protein is CASSPNLREMNTEAFF. The DNA for the CDR3 is TGTGCCAGCAGTCCCAACTTGCGGGAAATGAACACTGAAGCTTTCTTT.

This clonotype was counted at least ten times. The chain carries TRBV10-3 and TRBJ2-7, with TRBD2 identical over 7 bases. The V gene end was trimmed by 0 bases and the J gene end by 3 bases; junction bases not matched to a gene: 2. Looked up from germline, CDR1 is ENHRY and CDR2 is SYGVKD. The CDR3 runs 14 residues. The CDR3 nucleotides read TGTGCCATCAGTGAGTCTCAGCGGGACTACGAGCAGTACTTC. Protein product: CAISESQRDYEQYF.

This sequence joins TRBV7-2 and TRBJ1-5; 7 bases line up with TRBD1. CDR1 is SGHTA and CDR2 is FQGNSA in the germline V gene. This CDR3 comprises 16 residues. Trimming cost V 5 bases and J 0 bases; bases outside gene matches: 7. The CDR3 nucleotides read TGTGCCAGCAGCGGAGAGACAGGGATTAGCAATCAGCCCCAGCATTTT. Residues: CASSGETGISNQPQHF.

V gene TRBV7-9 combines with J gene TRBJ2-5, with 7 bases fitting TRBD1. Germline V gene lookup returns CDR1 SEHNR and CDR2 FQNEAQ (reference sequence). This CDR3 comprises 13 residues. With 6 bases clipped from V and 5 bases from J, the junction kept 6 bases outside the gene matches. The CDR3 sequence: CASSQTGRETQYF. CDR3 sequence (DNA): TGTGCCAGCAGTCAGACAGGGCGGGAGACCCAGTACTTC.